This TCR beta chain was recovered during a study of blood T cell repertoires in COVID-19. On the study more broadly: In each case, the material was cDNA or gDNA derived from T cells, B-cell-depleted T cells, or PBMCs.

Participant age was about 18 to 100 years, and participants resided in approximately 25 US areas. Clinical history as reported by participants underpinned cohort assignment. Germline assignment: CDR1 SGHTA and CDR2 FQGTGA. This CDR3 region has 13 residues. V trimming: 0 bases; J trimming: 8 bases; junction bases outside the gene matches: 3. Produced via immunoSEQ multiplex PCR; TCRdb's table is partial and in-frame only. The data show around 320,000 clones, 90% seen once. V and J are TRBV7-3 and TRBJ1-1; TRBD1 matches 7 bases. The receptor was isolated from a woman aged 25 to 39 who had been exposed to COVID-19. Input material: PBMCs or T cells enriched from blood (not recorded which). CDR3 protein: CASSLTGTVEAFF. CDR3 nucleotide sequence: TGTGCCAGCAGCTTAACGGGGACAGTGGAAGCTTTCTTT.